This TCR beta chain was obtained from a study of blood T cell repertoires in COVID-19. The protocol was immunoSEQ multiplex PCR, while the TCRdb copy is restricted to in-frame clones and leaves out a portion. The table lists 71,000 or so clones, around 87% of them singletons. The source material was peripheral blood. This sequence was found in a man aged 45-65 years with active COVID-19.

The CDR3 region has the DNA TGTGCCAGCAGCCACCGGGACAACCTATTCCGCTCTGGAAACACCATATATTTT. Translation gives CASSHRDNLFRSGNTIYF. The chain links TRBV7-2 to TRBJ1-3, with TRBD1 as a possible D gene (6 bases). Trimming cost V 5 bases and J 0 bases, with 20 bases left between them. The CDR3 runs 18 residues. Germline loops: CDR1 SGHTA, CDR2 FQGNSA.